The clone carrying this TCR beta chain has only a few counts. Its antigen is undetermined. The data derive from a study of spatial heterogeneity in lung cancer. About the research overall: Sequence detection consistently recorded a greater number of beta-chain than alpha-chain sequences.

Study-wide results and limits: There were more appearances of ubiquitous expanded tumor TCRs in blood at resection than at follow-up.

Time point noted: sample taken at primary tumor resection. Frozen PBMC, nontumor lung or tumor provided whole RNA, which was sequenced unsorted. Untreated early-stage non-small cell lung cancer patients, 70 to 85 in total, were the donors. TCR cDNA molecules were tagged individually, and each one carried a unique molecular identifier. TCRdb recomputed calls from the 5' RACE reads with MiXCR, one row per CDR3 protein. There are about 17,000 distinct CDR3 sequences in the sample; around 20% occur only once, and about 14% lies in the top ten. The germline CDR1 and CDR2 sequences are SGDLS and YYNGEE. The CDR3 is made up of 16 amino acids. Trimming shortened V by 0 bases and J by 2 bases, and 13 bases separated the two germline ends.

The J gene is TRBJ2-3, the V gene TRBV9; the D is unclear. The clonotype comes from a male donor with early-stage non-small cell lung cancer. Sequenced material: PBMCs, taken at surgery. The CDR3 sequence is CASSVGVRDLTDTQYF. The CDR3 DNA reads TGTGCCAGCAGCGTAGGAGTTAGGGATCTCACAGATACGCAGTATTTT.